Listed here are 20 T cell receptor beta chains from one sample, sequenced in a study of shared clonotypes between healthy human individuals. Libraries were prepared by immunoSEQ multiplex PCR; TCRdb keeps only in-frame clonotypes and omits some of them. This sample yields about a million clones, of which about 75% are seen a single time; approximately 1.5% belongs to the top ten. The sequencing input was memory CD4+ T cells sorted from blood. Subset in this sample: CD45RA-negative fraction. The source is a man younger than 35 in good health.

This chain joins TRBV9 and TRBJ2-7; D may be TRBD1 or TRBD2 (5 bases each). Trimming took 3 bases from V and 2 from J, leaving 12 bases between them. CDR1 is SGDLS, CDR2 YYNGEE, per germline. The CDR3 has 14 amino acids. CDR3 residues: CASSGGDRAYEQYF. As DNA, the CDR3 is TGTGCCAGCAGCGGTGGGGACCGCGCCTACGAGCAGTACTTC.

The gene calls are TRBV2 and TRBJ1-4, with D uncertain. CDR1 SNHLY and CDR2 FYNNEI come from the germline V gene. V lost 7 bases to trimming and J lost 11 bases, with 23 bases between them. The CDR3 length is 15 residues. The CDR3: CASTGRGNEVAKLFF. CDR3 coding DNA: TGTGCCAGCACGGGCAGAGGAAACGAGGTAGCGAAACTGTTTTTT.

The chain combines TRBV9 with TRBJ2-2, with TRBD2 identical over 10 bases. The CDR3 is 18 residues long. The trim removed 4 bases at V and 3 bases at J, leaving 12 bases unmatched. Germline V gene data show CDR1 as SGDLS and CDR2 as YYNGEE. The CDR3 DNA sequence: TGTGCCAGCAGCACCCGAGAGGTAGGACTAGCGGACACCGGGGAGCTGTTTTTT. It codes for CASSTREVGLADTGELFF.

J is TRBJ1-5 and V is TRBV6-1, with D unclear. The CDR3 is 12 residues long. Trimming cost V 4 bases and J 7 bases, with 8 bases left between them. The germline V gene encodes CDR1 MNHNS and CDR2 SASEGT. The CDR3 bases are TGTGCCAGCAGTGCCCTTCAACAGCCCCAGCATTTT. Translated: CASSALQQPQHF.

The chain joins TRBV18 to TRBJ1-2; no reliable D call. Germline CDR1 and CDR2: KGHSH and LQKENI. The CDR3 has 15 amino acids. The V end was cut by 1 base, the J end by 4 bases, with 13 bases between. CDR3 protein: CASSPRSDRVYGYTF. In DNA, the CDR3 is TGTGCCAGCTCACCACGCTCGGACCGTGTCTATGGCTACACCTTC.

V gene TRBV6-5 combines with J gene TRBJ2-2; 9 bases line up with TRBD2. The CDR3 is 15 residues long. Per germline, CDR1 MNHEY and CDR2 SVGAGI. V lost 4 bases, J lost 6 bases, and 6 bases stayed unmatched. The CDR3 here is CASSLGLASPGELFF. Here the CDR3 DNA reads TGTGCCAGCAGTTTGGGACTAGCAAGTCCCGGGGAGCTGTTTTTT.

This chain uses TRBV18 with TRBJ2-1; the D gene is possibly TRBD2 (5 bases). V was shortened by 2 bases and J by 10 bases, with 9 bases between the two germline ends. The CDR3 covers 12 residues. Germline V gene lookup returns CDR1 KGHSH and CDR2 LQKENI. The CDR3 sequence is CASSPVLAEQFF. The CDR3 DNA reads TGTGCCAGCTCACCAGTTCTAGCCGAGCAGTTCTTC.

The chain carries TRBV7-2 and TRBJ2-5; D not certain. There are 15 residues in the CDR3. Germline CDR1 is SGHTA and CDR2 is FQGNSA. V was clipped by 2 bases and J by 4 bases, with 14 bases between them. CDR3 region: CASSLPTARSETQYF. The CDR3 DNA reads TGTGCCAGCAGCTTACCCACAGCACGGTCAGAGACCCAGTACTTC.

This clone showed up just once. V and J are TRBV6-5 and TRBJ1-4, with D perhaps TRBD1 (5 bases). The CDR3 consists of 15 residues. Trimming pared 2 bases from V and 2 bases from J, leaving 9 bases between. The germline gives CDR1 MNHEY, CDR2 SVGAGI. This CDR3 is CASSYAPGTNEKLFF. CDR3 coding DNA: TGTGCCAGCAGTTACGCCCCAGGGACTAATGAAAAACTGTTTTTT.

The chain uses TRBV6-6 and TRBJ1-5; 8 bases align to TRBD1. CDR3 size: 16 residues. The V and J ends lost 2 bases and 0 bases, in that order; junction bases with no gene match: 3. Germline-derived CDR1 and CDR2 are MNHNY and SVGAGI (reference sequence). CDR3 bases: TGTGCCAGCAGTTACGCACAGGGGGTTAGCAATCAGCCCCAGCATTTT. This translates into CASSYAQGVSNQPQHF.

In DNA form, the CDR3 reads TGTGCCAGCAGTTATAGGGTTGGGCTACTATCCATGGACTATGGCTACACCTTC. It encodes CASSYRVGLLSMDYGYTF. The rearrangement uses TRBV7-8 and TRBJ1-2; unclear D gene. The V end lost 6 bases, the J end lost 3 bases, and 26 bases lay between the germline ends. This CDR3 spans 18 amino acids. Germline CDR1 is SGHVS and CDR2 is FQNEAQ.

The V call is TRBV5-5, the J call TRBJ1-6; TRBD1 matches at 7 bases. V was clipped by 4 bases and J by 1 base; unmatched bases: 17. The CDR3 extends over 20 amino acids. The germline V gene has CDR1 SGHKS and CDR2 YYEKEE (reference sequence). Here the CDR3 DNA reads TGTGCCAGCAGCCGGGGCCTTTTGACAGAGGGGGCGTCCTATAATTCACCCCTCCACTTT. This gives the protein CASSRGLLTEGASYNSPLHF.

The rearrangement uses TRBV30 and TRBJ2-2, with D uncertain. CDR3 length: 12 residues. Trimming pared 5 bases from V and 7 bases from J, leaving 11 bases between. Germline CDR1 reads GTSNPN; CDR2 reads SVGIG (reference sequence). CDR3 in DNA: TGTGCCTGGGCTGGGGATGTCGGGGAGCTGTTTTTT. This encodes CAWAGDVGELFF.

The rearrangement joins TRBV7-2 to TRBJ2-7, with D possibly being TRBD2 (5 bases). The V end lost 5 bases, the J end lost 5 bases, and 16 bases lay between the germline ends. CDR1 is SGHTA, CDR2 FQGNSA, per germline. The CDR3 runs to 14 residues. The CDR3 DNA is TGTGCCAGCAGCAACAGCCGGGAAACCCACGAGCAGTACTTC. It translates to CASSNSRETHEQYF.

The CDR3 reads CASSRGGTSGNEQFF. The DNA of the CDR3 is TGTGCCAGCAGCCGGGGAGGGACTAGCGGGAATGAGCAGTTCTTC. The gene calls are TRBV9 and TRBJ2-1; 12 bases map to TRBD2. V lost 4 bases and J lost 7; bases outside the gene matches: 6. This CDR3 region has 15 residues. The germline gives CDR1 SGDLS, CDR2 YYNGEE.

The chain combines TRBV9 with TRBJ1-2; 7 nucleotides match TRBD1. This CDR3 contains 17 residues. Germline lookup yields CDR1 SGDLS and CDR2 YYNGEE. After removal of 4 bases from V and 4 bases from J, the junction contained 16 bases not matched to a gene. CDR3 bases: TGTGCCAGCAGCCCCCCCCGACAGGGACTATTTTCCTATGGCTACACCTTC. It yields the protein CASSPPRQGLFSYGYTF.

The chain joins TRBV7-2 to TRBJ1-2; D is undetermined. Germline CDR1 SGHTA, CDR2 FQGNSA. The CDR3 has 17 amino acids. V gave up 1 base and J gave up 0 bases, with 15 bases separating them. This CDR3 reads CASSLDKGSIPNYGYTF. CDR3 in DNA: TGTGCCAGCAGCTTAGATAAGGGATCAATACCTAACTATGGCTACACCTTC.

The V gene is TRBV14, the J gene TRBJ2-2, with 9 bases identical to TRBD1. The CDR3 runs 15 residues. J was trimmed by 4 bases and V by 4 bases; bases with no gene match: 4. Germline loops: CDR1 SGHDN, CDR2 FVKESK. The CDR3 loop reads CASSPQTGGTGELFF. In nucleotides, the CDR3 is TGTGCCAGCAGCCCACAGACAGGGGGCACCGGGGAGCTGTTTTTT. Using reference TRBV14 and TRBJ2-2 for the parts outside the CDR3, the full variable domain is EAGVTQFPSHSVIEKGQTVTLRCDPISGHDNLYWYRRVMGKEIKFLLHFVKESKQDESGMPNNRFLAERTGGTYSTLKVQPAELEDSGVYFCASSPQTGGTGELFFGEGSRLTVL.

J is TRBJ1-1 and V is TRBV18; D remains unclear. The CDR3 runs to 16 residues. Germline CDR1 KGHSH, CDR2 LQKENI. With 3 bases removed from V and 0 bases from J, the gap between germline ends came to 14 bases. As DNA, the CDR3 is TGTGCCAGCTCACCCCGCCGGGGTCAGATGAACACTGAAGCTTTCTTT. This codes for CASSPRRGQMNTEAFF.

A single count supports this clone. The V and J genes are TRBV5-4 and TRBJ1-6; TRBD1 matches 9 bases. The V segment lost 5 bases and the J segment 6 bases; nucleotides outside the gene matches: 9. Germline V gives CDR1 SGHNT, CDR2 YYREEE (reference sequence). The CDR3 has 16 amino acids. CDR3 amino acids: CASSSGRQGGNSPLHF. The CDR3 nucleotides are TGTGCCAGCAGTTCAGGGCGACAGGGGGGTAATTCACCCCTCCACTTT.